This entry lists 29 T cell receptor beta chains sequenced from one sample in a study of blood T cell repertoires in COVID-19. Method: immunoSEQ multiplex PCR; TCRdb's copy keeps in-frame clones and lacks some. The sample holds about 150,000 clones; approximately 80% are singletons and the top ten take around 5.5%. Sample: PBMCs or T cells enriched from blood (not recorded which). The receptors originated from a woman aged 45-65 years who had recovered from COVID-19.

In this sample, this clone turned up once. The DNA of the CDR3 is TGTGCCAGCAGGACAGGTACCTACGAGCAGTACTTC. It codes for CASRTGTYEQYF. The rearrangement uses TRBV27 and TRBJ2-7, with D possibly TRBD1 on 6 matching bases. The germline V gene has CDR1 MNHEY and CDR2 SMNVEV (reference sequence). The V gene lost 6 bases and the J gene lost 2 bases, with 8 bases spanning the gap. The CDR3 is 12 amino acids.

This clone was detected once. The rearrangement uses TRBV2 and TRBJ1-1; 8 positions match TRBD1. This CDR3 is 11 amino acids long. V dropped 7 bases and J dropped 7; count of bases not matched to a gene: 2. CDR1 is SNHLY, CDR2 FYNNEI, per germline. Written as DNA, the CDR3 is TGTGCCAGCATTGGACAGGGTGAAGCTTTCTTT. Protein: CASIGQGEAFF.

There are a few counts of this clone. The J gene is TRBJ1-5, the V gene TRBV29-1; 7 bases map to TRBD1. The CDR3 runs 15 residues. V was clipped by 6 bases and J by 4 bases; unmatched bases: 12. Germline assignment: CDR1 SQVTM and CDR2 ANQGSEA. CDR3 coding DNA: TGCAGCGTCGCCGTATCGACAGGGCGAAATCAGCCCCAGCATTTT. Amino acid sequence: CSVAVSTGRNQPQHF. The complete variable domain, with remaining parts taken from reference TRBV29-1 and TRBJ1-5, reads SAVISQKPSRDICQRGTSLTIQCQVDSQVTMMFWYRQQPGQSLTLIATANQGSEATYESGFVIDKFPISRPNLTFSTLTVSNMSPEDSSIYLCSVAVSTGRNQPQHFGDGTRLSIL.

V usage is TRBV29-1 and J usage is TRBJ1-4, with TRBD1 as a possible D gene (5 bases). This CDR3 region has 13 residues. V was pared by 4 bases and J by 5 bases, with 11 bases between. Germline-derived CDR1 and CDR2 are SQVTM and ANQGSEA. Here the CDR3 reads CSVVTGANEKLFF. CDR3 nucleotide sequence: TGCAGCGTTGTTACAGGAGCAAATGAAAAACTGTTTTTT.

The chain links TRBV28 to TRBJ2-1; TRBD2 matches at 7 bases. V dropped 4 bases and J dropped 7; count of bases not matched to a gene: 13. This CDR3 is built from 16 residues. Germline lookup yields CDR1 MDHEN and CDR2 SYDVKM. The CDR3 loop reads CASSSPGGRERNEQFF. The CDR3 coding sequence is TGTGCCAGCAGTTCCCCGGGGGGTCGGGAGAGAAATGAGCAGTTCTTC.

The chain couples TRBV19 to TRBJ2-7, with 7 nucleotides matching TRBD1. After removal of 11 bases from V and 3 bases from J, the junction contained 13 bases not matched to a gene. Germline assignment: CDR1 LNHDA and CDR2 SQIVND (reference sequence). CDR3 length: 14 residues. CDR3: CAPRAGTAFYEQYV. The CDR3 DNA sequence: TGTGCCCCCAGGGCCGGGACAGCCTTCTACGAGCAGTACGTC.

The rearrangement links TRBV6-1 to TRBJ1-1; D is undetermined. The CDR3 sequence is 12 residues long. Germline V gene sequence: CDR1 MNHNS, CDR2 SASEGT. With 10 bases removed from V and 3 bases from J, the gap between germline ends came to 12 bases. The DNA for the CDR3 is TGTGCCATTTCAAGAGGGCACACTGAAGCTTTCTTT. Protein: CAISRGHTEAFF.

CDR3 amino acids: CATSDLKRQTNEQFF. In DNA form, the CDR3 reads TGTGCCACCAGTGATTTAAAGAGACAGACCAATGAGCAGTTCTTC. This chain uses TRBV24-1 with TRBJ2-1; weak D call: TRBD1 (5 bases). CDR3 length equals 15 residues. The V end was cut by 1 base, the J end by 6 bases, with 12 bases between. The germline V gene has CDR1 KGHDR and CDR2 SFDVKD.

The chain employs TRBV5-1 and TRBJ2-7; D remains unclear. V was clipped by 3 bases and J by 1 base, with 8 bases between them. The germline V gene encodes CDR1 SGHRS and CDR2 YFSETQ. CDR3 size: 13 residues. The CDR3 sequence: CASSSQASYEQYF. The CDR3 bases are TGCGCCAGCAGCTCCCAAGCATCCTACGAGCAGTACTTC. Drawing the rest from reference TRBV5-1 and TRBJ2-7, the complete variable domain is KAGVTQTPRYLIKTRGQQVTLSCSPISGHRSVSWYQQTPGQGLQFLFEYFSETQRNKGNFPGRFSGRQFSNSRSEMNVSTLELGDSALYLCASSSQASYEQYFGPGTRLTVT.

The gene calls are TRBV29-1 and TRBJ2-1, with 12 bases aligning to TRBD2. CDR3 length equals 16 residues. J gave up 5 bases and V 8 bases, and 13 bases lay outside the gene matches. Germline V CDR1 and CDR2: SQVTM, ANQGSEA. The CDR3 sequence is CSSGRGGLAGNNEQFF. CDR3 DNA: TGCAGCTCTGGTCGTGGTGGACTAGCGGGGAACAATGAGCAGTTCTTC.

The chain combines TRBV2 with TRBJ1-2; D may be TRBD1 (5 bases). This CDR3 spans 12 amino acids. CDR1 is SNHLY, CDR2 FYNNEI, per germline. Trimming cost V 7 bases and J 4 bases, with 10 bases left between them. CDR3 in DNA: TGTGCCAGCACCGGGACTCTCTATGGCTACACCTTC. Its protein is CASTGTLYGYTF.

The chain joins TRBV20-1 to TRBJ1-6; 7 bases match TRBD1. CDR1 and CDR2 from the germline V gene are DFQATT and SNEGSKA (reference sequence). The ends lost 3 bases at V and 10 bases at J; junction bases unmatched: 9. CDR3 length: 14 residues. CDR3 nucleotide sequence: TGCAGTGCTAGTCGTTCAACAGGGGAATCACCCCTCCACTTT. Translation: CSASRSTGESPLHF.

The chain uses TRBV6-5 and TRBJ2-2, with TRBD1 as a possible D gene (5 bases). Trimming cost V 0 bases and J 10 bases, with 15 bases left between them. Germline-derived CDR1 and CDR2 are MNHEY and SVGAGI. This CDR3 spans 15 amino acids. The CDR3 loop is CASSYSINSGSELFF. The CDR3 coding sequence is TGTGCCAGCAGTTACTCGATTAATTCAGGGTCGGAGCTGTTTTTT.

This chain links TRBV7-9 with TRBJ2-5, with 9 bases aligning to TRBD1. Trimming took 5 bases from V and 2 from J; bases not matched to a gene: 3. In germline, CDR1 is SEHNR, CDR2 FQNEAQ (reference sequence). The CDR3 runs to 14 residues. The CDR3 sequence: CASSRGQGQETQYF. DNA of the CDR3: TGTGCCAGCAGCAGGGGACAGGGACAAGAGACCCAGTACTTC.

J is TRBJ2-2 and V is TRBV2; TRBD1 matches at 11 bases. CDR1 and CDR2 (germline): SNHLY, FYNNEI. The length of the CDR3 is 16 residues. With V trimmed by 6 bases and J by 8 bases, 11 bases remained unmatched. This CDR3 is CASSPIGGQGAGELFF. The CDR3, as DNA: TGTGCCAGCAGCCCAATAGGAGGACAGGGGGCAGGGGAGCTGTTTTTT. The entire variable domain, with the rest obtained from reference TRBV2 and TRBJ2-2, is as follows: EPEVTQTPSHQVTQMGQEVILRCVPISNHLYFYWYRQILGQKVEFLVSFYNNEISEKSEIFDDQFSVERPDGSNFTLKIRSTKLEDSAMYFCASSPIGGQGAGELFFGEGSRLTVL.

The chain carries TRBV6-5 and TRBJ1-4; 11 nucleotides line up with TRBD1. V shed 10 bases and J 5 bases; nucleotides not matched to a gene: 6. CDR1 and CDR2 (germline): MNHEY, SVGAGI. The length of the CDR3 is 14 residues. The CDR3 region has the DNA TGTGCCACCGAGGACAGGGGGCGGAATGAAAAACTGTTTTTT. Translating it yields CATEDRGRNEKLFF.

The rearrangement uses TRBV6-1 and TRBJ1-3, with 7 bases fitting TRBD1. V was pared by 1 base and J by 4 bases, with 4 bases of the junction left unmatched. Germline CDR1 reads MNHNS; CDR2 reads SASEGT. The CDR3 extends over 15 amino acids. The CDR3 reads CASSEGPGGGNTIYF. CDR3 DNA sequence: TGTGCCAGCAGTGAAGGGCCAGGGGGGGGAAACACCATATATTTT.

The CDR3 region is CAIRVAGTEAFF. Written as DNA, the CDR3 is TGTGCCATCAGGGTGGCAGGCACTGAAGCTTTCTTT. J is TRBJ1-1 and V is TRBV2, with a possible D match to TRBD1 (5 bases). This CDR3 comprises 12 residues. Trimming removed 10 bases at V and 4 bases at J, with 13 bases between. CDR1 and CDR2 (germline): SNHLY, FYNNEI.

This clone was seen a single time. V and J are TRBV30 and TRBJ2-1; D possibly corresponds to TRBD1 (6 bases). Germline V CDR1 and CDR2: GTSNPN, SVGIG (reference sequence). Trimming took off 4 bases at V and 5 bases at J, with 18 bases between the two ends. The CDR3 contains 15 residues. CDR3 sequence: CAWIQTGRVNNEQFF. The CDR3, as DNA: TGTGCCTGGATACAAACAGGGCGAGTGAACAATGAGCAGTTCTTC.

This clone showed up just a few times. The chain carries TRBV5-5 and TRBJ1-2; 9 positions match TRBD1. The CDR3 is 12 amino acids. V was pared by 4 bases and J by 11 bases, with 6 bases of the junction left unmatched. Germline V gene data show CDR1 as SGHKS and CDR2 as YYEKEE (reference sequence). CDR3 sequence: CASSGGQGIYTF. As DNA, the CDR3 is TGTGCCAGCAGCGGGGGACAGGGTATATACACCTTC.

The gene calls are TRBV28 and TRBJ1-4; 8 nucleotides agree with TRBD1. V trimming: 2 bases; J trimming: 7 bases; junction bases outside the gene matches: 9. Germline CDR1 MDHEN, CDR2 SYDVKM. This CDR3 contains 16 residues. CDR3 bases: TGTGCCAGCAGTTTACCCCCTCCTACAGGGGGTGAAAAACTGTTTTTT. The encoded protein is CASSLPPPTGGEKLFF.

This clone was seen a single time. The rearrangement joins TRBV3-1 (or the pseudogene TRBV3-2) to TRBJ2-1, with D possibly matching TRBD1 (6 bases). V gave up 2 bases and J gave up 7 bases, with 12 bases separating them. This CDR3 is 14 amino acids long. CDR1 is LGHDT, CDR2 YNNKEL, per germline (reference sequence). The CDR3 coding sequence is TGTGCCAGCAGCCAACCACCCACAGGGAATGAGCAGTTCTTC. It encodes CASSQPPTGNEQFF.

The genes are TRBV12-3 or TRBV12-4 and TRBJ2-7; no reliable D call. This CDR3 is built from 12 residues. The V end was cut by 5 bases, the J end by 1 base, with 6 bases between. In DNA, the CDR3 is TGTGCCAGCAGTCCCTTTTCCTACGAGCAGTACTTC. Translating it yields CASSPFSYEQYF.

In DNA, the CDR3 is TGTGCCAGCAGCTTAGACAGGGTGAACGAAAAACTGTTTTTT. Its translation: CASSLDRVNEKLFF. The chain links TRBV7-9 to TRBJ1-4, with a possible D match to TRBD1 (6 bases). Germline-derived CDR1 and CDR2 are SEHNR and FQNEAQ (reference sequence). The CDR3 spans 14 residues. V gave up 1 base and J gave up 8 bases, with 11 bases separating them.

This clone was seen only a few times. V usage is TRBV12-1 and J usage is TRBJ1-6. TRBV12-1 is given as a pseudogene. CDR3 length: 12 amino acids. The CDR3 is CASSSPFSPLHF. CDR3 nucleotide sequence: TGTGCCAGCAGCTCCCCTTTTTCACCCCTCCACTTT.

V and J are TRBV6-5 and TRBJ2-5, with D perhaps TRBD1 (5 bases). The CDR3 consists of 15 residues. V lost 6 bases and J 1 base, leaving 15 bases between the germline ends. The germline V gene has CDR1 MNHEY and CDR2 SVGAGI. CDR3: CASRQPTVIQETQYF. The CDR3 nucleotides read TGTGCCAGCAGACAACCGACAGTTATCCAAGAGACCCAGTACTTC.

CDR3 sequence: CASSSTGRLNANEKLFF. DNA for the CDR3: TGTGCCAGCAGTTCGACAGGGAGACTAAATGCTAATGAAAAACTGTTTTTT. The rearrangement links TRBV28 to TRBJ1-4; 7 bases are shared with TRBD1. Germline V CDR1 and CDR2: MDHEN, SYDVKM. CDR3 size: 17 residues. J gave up 3 bases and V 4 bases, and 11 bases lay outside the gene matches. Combining the CDR3 with reference TRBV28 and TRBJ1-4 gives the whole variable domain DVKVTQSSRYLVKRTGEKVFLECVQDMDHENMFWYRQDPGLGLRLIYFSYDVKMKEKGDIPEGYSVSREKKERFSLILESASTNQTSMYLCASSSTGRLNANEKLFFGSGTQLSVL.

The chain joins TRBV9 to TRBJ2-5; 9 bases map to TRBD1. This CDR3 comprises 13 residues. Germline CDR1 reads SGDLS; CDR2 reads YYNGEE. V trimming: 6 bases; J trimming: 5 bases; junction bases outside the gene matches: 5. The CDR3 nucleotides read TGTGCCAGCACCACAGGGGGCGCGGAGACCCAGTACTTC. Translated, it gives CASTTGGAETQYF.

This clone was seen more than once but under ten times. The CDR3 reads CASSDWRAGVDTGELFF. The CDR3, as DNA: TGTGCCAGCAGTGATTGGCGAGCGGGGGTTGACACCGGGGAGCTGTTTTTT. This chain connects TRBV6-1 to TRBJ2-2; 8 nucleotides agree with TRBD2. J gave up 3 bases and V 3 bases, and 9 bases lay outside the gene matches. The germline gives CDR1 MNHNS, CDR2 SASEGT. This CDR3 comprises 17 residues.